This is a list of T cell receptor beta chains from one sample in a study of cytomegalovirus exposure and HLA in healthy donors. Assay used: immunoSEQ multiplex PCR; TCRdb lists only in-frame clones, some missing. The profile shows around 89,000 clones, 65% to 80% of them singletons. The specimen was PBMCs. These receptors were collected from a man aged 40-49 years in good health and CMV-seronegative. Each CDR3 is given with its conserved first and last residue. The D gene is left open where the match is weak. A row's size may be missing; if present it is once, few, many or a size class.

j_call	v_call	clone_size	d_call	cdr3_aa	cdr3_nt
TRBJ1-1	TRBV7-2	-	-	CASSLFLGGPLNTEAFF	TGTGCCAGCAGCTTATTCCTCGGGGGACCGCTGAACACTGAAGCTTTCTTT
TRBJ1-5	TRBV7-6	-	-	CASSLAYRQPQHF	TGTGCCAGCAGCTTAGCTTATCGTCAGCCCCAGCATTTT
TRBJ2-5	TRBV28	-	TRBD2	CASTPGLGGQETQYF	TGTGCCAGCACGCCGGGACTAGGAGGCCAAGAGACCCAGTACTTC
TRBJ2-2	TRBV25-1	-	-	CASSNINTGELFF	TGTGCCAGCAGTAACATAAACACCGGGGAGCTGTTTTTT
TRBJ2-1	TRBV5-4	-	-	CASSLGRGNEQFF	TGTGCCAGCAGCTTGGGGAGGGGAAACGAGCAGTTCTTC
TRBJ1-1	TRBV5-1	-	TRBD1	CASSLAVTSNRGAFF	TGCGCCAGCAGCTTGGCCGTCACATCAAACAGGGGAGCTTTCTTT
TRBJ2-1	TRBV19	-	TRBD2	CASTKLRGVYNEQFF	TGTGCCAGTACAAAGTTGCGGGGGGTCTACAATGAGCAGTTCTTC
TRBJ1-5	TRBV29-1	-	-	CSVGTDGEQPQHF	TGCAGCGTTGGGACAGATGGGGAGCAGCCCCAGCATTTT
TRBJ1-5	TRBV27	once	-	CASSRENSNQPQHF	TGTGCCAGCAGTCGAGAGAATAGCAATCAGCCCCAGCATTTT
TRBJ2-2	TRBV30	-	-	CAWSVQGAGELFF	TGTGCCTGGAGTGTGCAGGGTGCCGGGGAGCTGTTTTTT
TRBJ1-1	TRBV9	-	-	CASSGGGNTEAFF	TGTGCCAGCAGCGGCGGGGGGAACACTGAAGCTTTCTTT
TRBJ2-1	TRBV30	-	-	CAWSVQTLNEQFF	TGTGCCTGGAGTGTCCAGACTCTCAATGAGCAGTTCTTC
TRBJ2-2	TRBV4-1	-	TRBD2	CASSQSRGGNTGELFF	TGCGCCAGCAGCCAGAGCCGGGGGGGGAACACCGGGGAGCTGTTTTTT
TRBJ1-1	TRBV6-5	few	-	CASSYSAGGNTEAFF	TGTGCCAGCAGTTACTCTGCCGGTGGGAACACTGAAGCTTTCTTT
TRBJ1-5	TRBV4-3	-	-	CASSQVGGGDQPQHF	TGCGCCAGCAGCCAAGTAGGGGGGGGAGATCAGCCCCAGCATTTT
TRBJ1-3	TRBV7-8	-	-	CASSLRGKPGNTIYF	TGTGCCAGCAGCTTACGAGGGAAACCTGGAAACACCATATATTTT
TRBJ1-1	TRBV12-5	once	TRBD1	CASAPGRGQALNTEAFF	TGTGCTAGTGCTCCTGGAAGGGGACAGGCTTTGAACACTGAAGCTTTCTTT
TRBJ2-7	TRBV6-4	-	-	CASSQGDEQYF	TGTGCCAGCAGCCAGGGCGACGAGCAGTACTTC
TRBJ1-2	TRBV29-1	-	TRBD1	CSVRPTGGPLKGYTF	TGCAGCGTTAGACCTACAGGGGGACCTCTGAAAGGCTACACCTTC
TRBJ1-2	TRBV30	-	TRBD1	CAWSVGQGFYGYTF	TGTGCCTGGAGTGTGGGACAGGGGTTCTATGGCTACACCTTC
TRBJ1-6	TRBV27	-	-	CASTPSGYLSPLHF	TGTGCCAGCACCCCCAGCGGGTACCTCTCACCCCTCCACTTT
TRBJ1-4	TRBV28	few	TRBD1	CASSKGQAINEKLFF	TGTGCCAGCAGTAAGGGACAGGCGATAAATGAAAAACTGTTTTTT
TRBJ1-4	TRBV7-9	-	TRBD1	CASSPRQGDNEKLFF	TGTGCCAGCAGCCCCCGACAGGGGGACAATGAAAAACTGTTTTTT
TRBJ2-2	TRBV6-4	few	-	CASSDSDTGELFF	TGTGCCAGCAGTGACTCCGACACCGGGGAGCTGTTTTTT
TRBJ1-1	TRBV9	-	-	CASVGARTEAFF	TGTGCCAGCGTTGGAGCGCGGACTGAAGCTTTCTTT
TRBJ2-1	TRBV4-1	-	TRBD2	CASSQQRGLYKSYNEQFF	TGCGCCAGCAGCCAACAGCGGGGTCTTTATAAGTCCTACAATGAGCAGTTCTTC
TRBJ1-1	TRBV6-1	-	TRBD1	CASEWSTGNGGEAFF	TGTGCCAGCGAGTGGTCGACAGGGAACGGCGGTGAAGCTTTCTTT
TRBJ1-4	TRBV7-9	-	-	CASSLGGGWDEKLFF	TGTGCCAGCAGCTTGGGTGGGGGCTGGGACGAAAAACTGTTTTTT
TRBJ2-1	TRBV7-2	-	TRBD2	CASSLYGTSGDNEQFF	TGTGCCAGCAGCTTATACGGGACTAGCGGTGACAATGAGCAGTTCTTC
TRBJ2-5	TRBV5-1	-	-	CASSSRLGETQYF	TGCGCCAGCAGCTCCCGGCTAGGAGAGACCCAGTACTTC
TRBJ1-2	TRBV25-1	-	TRBD1	CASRGGQGFNYGYTF	TGTGCCAGCAGGGGGGGACAGGGATTTAACTATGGCTACACCTTC
TRBJ2-3	TRBV2	-	TRBD1	CASTDRDVSDTQYF	TGTGCCAGCACCGACAGGGATGTTTCGGATACGCAGTATTTT
TRBJ2-3	TRBV7-8	-	TRBD2	CASSRLTSGGASTDTQYF	TGTGCCAGTTCCCGTCTCACTAGCGGGGGGGCTAGCACAGATACGCAGTATTTT
TRBJ1-2	TRBV7-9	-	TRBD1	CASSIRQGPTYGYTF	TGTGCCAGCAGCATTCGACAGGGTCCAACCTATGGCTACACCTTC
TRBJ2-1	TRBV11-2	-	-	CASSLWGAGESYNEQFF	TGTGCCAGCAGCCTCTGGGGGGCGGGGGAATCCTACAATGAGCAGTTCTTC
TRBJ1-2	TRBV2	few	-	CASSEEGNYGYTF	TGTGCCAGCAGTGAGGAGGGGAACTATGGCTACACCTTC
TRBJ2-7	TRBV14	-	TRBD2	CASSQLGGGSREQYF	TGTGCCAGCAGCCAACTTGGGGGGGGAAGCCGGGAGCAGTACTTC
TRBJ2-1	TRBV19	-	-	CASSTNPGALSSYNEQFF	TGTGCCAGTAGTACTAACCCAGGGGCCCTGAGCTCCTACAATGAGCAGTTCTTC
TRBJ1-5	TRBV19	once	TRBD1	CASTHRGTWDSDQPQHF	TGTGCCAGCACCCACAGGGGGACATGGGATTCAGATCAGCCCCAGCATTTT
TRBJ1-6	TRBV30	-	-	CVPPPPQGRANNSPLHF	TGTGTACCCCCCCCTCCCCAGGGGAGGGCAAATAATTCACCCCTCCACTTT
TRBJ2-1	TRBV5-1	-	TRBD1	CASSLRQGRNEQFF	TGCGCCAGCAGCCTACGACAGGGGAGGAATGAGCAGTTCTTC
TRBJ1-1	TRBV7-2	-	-	CASSFGGYNTEAFF	TGTGCCAGCAGCTTCGGAGGGTATAACACTGAAGCTTTCTTT
TRBJ2-2	TRBV5-3	-	TRBD2	CARSLAPSGGAAGELFF	TGTGCCAGAAGCTTAGCCCCTAGCGGGGGGGCCGCCGGGGAGCTGTTTTTT
TRBJ2-2	TRBV6-6	-	TRBD1	CASSFRTGRTGELFF	TGTGCCAGCAGTTTCCGGACAGGGAGGACCGGGGAGCTGTTTTTT
TRBJ2-5	TRBV15	-	-	CATSRESTLHIQETQYF	TGTGCCACCAGCAGAGAGTCCACTCTCCATATCCAAGAGACCCAGTACTTC
TRBJ2-2	TRBV28	-	TRBD2	CASRPGGSSGTGELFF	TGTGCCAGCCGCCCGGGGGGGTCTAGCGGAACCGGGGAGCTGTTTTTT
TRBJ2-7	TRBV27	-	-	CASSLIGDSYDQYF	TGTGCCAGCAGTTTAATAGGAGACTCCTACGATCAGTACTTC
TRBJ2-1	TRBV4-3	-	-	CASSQDSRGGEQFF	TGCGCCAGCAGCCAGGATTCTAGAGGCGGTGAGCAGTTCTTC
TRBJ2-7	TRBV2	-	-	CASSVRGMIIHEQYF	TGTGCCAGCAGTGTCCGGGGGATGATAATCCACGAGCAGTACTTC
TRBJ1-1	TRBV28	-	-	CASSLQRGSDTEAFF	TGTGCCAGCAGTTTGCAAAGGGGGAGTGACACTGAAGCTTTCTTT
TRBJ1-2	TRBV9	-	TRBD1	CASSVGQGACGYTF	TGTGCCAGCAGCGTCGGACAGGGGGCCTGTGGCTACACCTTC